The 9 T cell receptor beta chains reported below all come from one sample, sequenced in a study of cytomegalovirus exposure and HLA in healthy donors. The protocol was immunoSEQ multiplex PCR, while the TCRdb copy is restricted to in-frame clones and leaves out a portion. The table records roughly 62,000 clones, 75% to 95% of them present only once. Sample: PBMCs. These receptors originate from a woman in her 30s in good health and CMV-seronegative.

As DNA, the CDR3 is TGTGCCATCAGTAGACTAGCGGGAGACACAGATACGCAGTATTTT. Translation gives CAISRLAGDTDTQYF. The rearrangement uses TRBV10-3 and TRBJ2-3, with 12 positions matching TRBD2. Germline CDR1 is ENHRY and CDR2 is SYGVKD. V lost 5 bases, J lost 2 bases, and 2 bases stayed unmatched. This CDR3 spans 15 amino acids.

This clone was observed a single time. This chain connects TRBV6-6 to TRBJ1-3; D may be TRBD1 (6 bases). The germline V gene has CDR1 MNHNY and CDR2 SVGAGI (reference sequence). Trimming took off 3 bases at V and 3 bases at J, with 12 bases between the two ends. The CDR3 runs 15 residues. The CDR3 DNA follows: TGTGCCAGCAGTTATGGGGGGGCGCTTGGAAACACCATATATTTT. This translates into CASSYGGALGNTIYF.

The V call is TRBV7-2, the J call TRBJ2-3; D possibly corresponds to TRBD2 (6 bases). The CDR3 spans 14 residues. Germline V CDR1 and CDR2: SGHTA, FQGNSA. V gave up 5 bases and J gave up 3 bases, with 12 bases separating them. In DNA form, the CDR3 reads TGTGCCAGCAGCGTTGGGCTAGCGACAGATACGCAGTATTTT. Translated: CASSVGLATDTQYF.

The J gene is TRBJ1-5, the V gene TRBV6-6; D remains ambiguous. This CDR3 spans 12 amino acids. CDR1 is MNHNY, CDR2 SVGAGI, per germline (reference sequence). Trimming took 5 bases from V and 6 from J, leaving 8 bases between them. The CDR3 region is CASSARGQPQHF. The CDR3 DNA follows: TGTGCCAGCAGTGCCAGAGGTCAGCCCCAGCATTTT.

The chain uses TRBV2 and TRBJ1-2, with D perhaps TRBD1 (5 bases). CDR3 size: 13 residues. The germline CDR1 and CDR2 sequences are SNHLY and FYNNEI. V lost 4 bases, J lost 8 bases, and 14 bases lay in between. The chain's CDR3 is CASSGALEGGYTF. The CDR3, as DNA: TGTGCCAGCAGTGGGGCCTTGGAGGGGGGCTACACCTTC.

This chain connects TRBV18 to TRBJ1-5; TRBD1 matches at 7 bases. Germline CDR1 KGHSH, CDR2 LQKENI. Unmatched junction bases numbered 10, after V lost 6 bases and J lost 5 bases. CDR3 length: 15 amino acids. DNA of the CDR3: TGTGCCAGCTCGCTTCATTCCGGGACAGATCAGCCCCAGCATTTT. Translated, it gives CASSLHSGTDQPQHF. The whole variable domain, remainder taken from reference TRBV18 and TRBJ1-5, is NAGVMQNPRHLVRRRGQEARLRCSPMKGHSHVYWYRQLPEEGLKFMVYLQKENIIDESGMPKERFSAEFPKEGPSILRIQQVVRGDSAAYFCASSLHSGTDQPQHFGDGTRLSIL.

This sequence joins TRBV4-1 and TRBJ2-1, with no clear D. CDR1 is MGHRA and CDR2 is YSYEKL in the germline V gene. The CDR3 is made up of 16 amino acids. With 0 bases removed from V and 7 bases from J, the gap between germline ends came to 16 bases. The CDR3 bases are TGCGCCAGCAGCCAAGATTCCGTTATCGGGTGGAATGAGCAGTTCTTC. It encodes CASSQDSVIGWNEQFF.

V gene TRBV19 combines with J gene TRBJ2-1; a possible D gene is TRBD2 (6 bases). This CDR3 region has 16 residues. The germline gives CDR1 LNHDA, CDR2 SQIVND (reference sequence). The V end was cut by 5 bases, the J end by 0 bases, with 14 bases between. The DNA of the CDR3 is TGTGCCAGTAGTCCTTTTGGAGGGAGCTCCTACAATGAGCAGTTCTTC. Translation gives CASSPFGGSSYNEQFF.

This clone appeared a few times. The rearrangement joins TRBV2 to TRBJ2-7, with 7 bases matching TRBD2. Germline V gives CDR1 SNHLY, CDR2 FYNNEI. This CDR3 spans 15 amino acids. V shed 2 bases and J 6 bases; nucleotides not matched to a gene: 10. CDR3 region: CASSEIAAGAGEQYF. The CDR3 DNA sequence: TGTGCCAGCAGTGAAATTGCGGCGGGAGCTGGCGAGCAGTACTTC.